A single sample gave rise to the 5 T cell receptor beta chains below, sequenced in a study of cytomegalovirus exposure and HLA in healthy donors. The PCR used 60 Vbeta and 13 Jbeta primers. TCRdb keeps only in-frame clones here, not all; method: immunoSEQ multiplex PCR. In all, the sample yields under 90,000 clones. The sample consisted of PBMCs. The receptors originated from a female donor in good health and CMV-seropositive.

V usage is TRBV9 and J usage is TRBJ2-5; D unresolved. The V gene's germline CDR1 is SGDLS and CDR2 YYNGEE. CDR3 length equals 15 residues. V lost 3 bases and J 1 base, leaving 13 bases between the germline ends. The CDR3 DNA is TGTGCCAGCAGCGGCACGACACGGCTCCAAGAGACCCAGTACTTC. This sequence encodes CASSGTTRLQETQYF.

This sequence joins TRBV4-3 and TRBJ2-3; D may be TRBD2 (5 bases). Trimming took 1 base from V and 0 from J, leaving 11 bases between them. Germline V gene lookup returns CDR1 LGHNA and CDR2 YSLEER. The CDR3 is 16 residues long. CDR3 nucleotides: TGCGCCAGCAGCCAAGGACTATCAATTAGCACAGATACGCAGTATTTT. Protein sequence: CASSQGLSISTDTQYF.

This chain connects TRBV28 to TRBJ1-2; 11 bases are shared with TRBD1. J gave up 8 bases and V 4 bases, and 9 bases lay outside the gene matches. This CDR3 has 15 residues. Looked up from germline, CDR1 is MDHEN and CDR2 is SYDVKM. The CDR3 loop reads CASSWDRGRVGGYTF. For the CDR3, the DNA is TGTGCCAGCAGTTGGGACAGGGGGAGGGTTGGGGGCTACACCTTC.

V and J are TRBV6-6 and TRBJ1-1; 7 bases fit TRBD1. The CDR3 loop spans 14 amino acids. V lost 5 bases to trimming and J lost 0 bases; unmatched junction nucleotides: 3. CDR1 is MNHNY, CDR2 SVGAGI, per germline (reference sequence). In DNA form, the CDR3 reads TGTGCCAGCAGTCGACAGGGAGTGAACACTGAAGCTTTCTTT. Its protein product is CASSRQGVNTEAFF.

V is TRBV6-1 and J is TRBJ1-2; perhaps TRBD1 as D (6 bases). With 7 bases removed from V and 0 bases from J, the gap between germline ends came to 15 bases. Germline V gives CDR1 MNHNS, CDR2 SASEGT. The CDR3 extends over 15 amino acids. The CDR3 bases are TGTGCCAGCACCCCCATCGGGACAACTAACTATGGCTACACCTTC. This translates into CASTPIGTTNYGYTF.